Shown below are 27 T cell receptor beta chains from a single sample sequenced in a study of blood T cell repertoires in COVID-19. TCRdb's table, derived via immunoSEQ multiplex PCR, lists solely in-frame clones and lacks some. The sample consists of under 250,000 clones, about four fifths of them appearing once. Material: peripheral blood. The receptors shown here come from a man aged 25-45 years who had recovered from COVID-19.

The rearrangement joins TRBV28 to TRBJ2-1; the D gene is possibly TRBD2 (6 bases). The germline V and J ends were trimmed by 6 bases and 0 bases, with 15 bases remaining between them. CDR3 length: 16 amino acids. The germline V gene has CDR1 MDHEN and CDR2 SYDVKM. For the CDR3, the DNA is TGTGCCAGCAGGGGCTCAGCGGGCATCTCCTACAATGAGCAGTTCTTC. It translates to CASRGSAGISYNEQFF. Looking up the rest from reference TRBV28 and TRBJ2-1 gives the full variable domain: DVKVTQSSRYLVKRTGEKVFLECVQDMDHENMFWYRQDPGLGLRLIYFSYDVKMKEKGDIPEGYSVSREKKERFSLILESASTNQTSMYLCASRGSAGISYNEQFFGPGTRLTVL.

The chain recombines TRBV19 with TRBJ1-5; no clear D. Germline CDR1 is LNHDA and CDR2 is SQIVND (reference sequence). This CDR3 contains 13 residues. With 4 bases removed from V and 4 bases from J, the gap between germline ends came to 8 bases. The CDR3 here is CASSRQFNQPQHF. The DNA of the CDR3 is TGTGCCAGTAGTAGACAATTTAATCAGCCCCAGCATTTT.

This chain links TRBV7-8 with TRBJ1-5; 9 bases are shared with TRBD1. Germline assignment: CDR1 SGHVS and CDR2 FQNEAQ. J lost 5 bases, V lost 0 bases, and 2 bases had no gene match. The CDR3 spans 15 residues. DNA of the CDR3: TGTGCCAGCAGCTTAGCTCGGGACAGGGATCAGCCCCAGCATTTT. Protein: CASSLARDRDQPQHF. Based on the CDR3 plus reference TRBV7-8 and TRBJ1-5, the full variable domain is GAGVSQSPRYKVAKRGQDVALRCDPISGHVSLFWYQQALGQGPEFLTYFQNEAQLDKSGLPSDRFFAERPEGSVSTLKIQRTQQEDSAVYLCASSLARDRDQPQHFGDGTRLSIL.

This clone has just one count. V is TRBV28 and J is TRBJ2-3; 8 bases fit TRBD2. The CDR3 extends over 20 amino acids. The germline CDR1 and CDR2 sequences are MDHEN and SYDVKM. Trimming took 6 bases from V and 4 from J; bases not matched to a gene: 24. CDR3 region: CASSRLGGGPENLVADTQYF. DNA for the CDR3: TGTGCCAGCAGCCGCCTCGGGGGGGGGCCTGAAAACCTTGTGGCAGATACGCAGTATTTT.

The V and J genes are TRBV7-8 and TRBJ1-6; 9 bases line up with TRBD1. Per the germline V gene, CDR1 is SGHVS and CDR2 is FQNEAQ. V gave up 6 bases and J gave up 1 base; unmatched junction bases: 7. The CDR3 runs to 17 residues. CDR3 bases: TGTGCCAGCAGACAGGGGGCGGGTGGGTCCTATAATTCACCCCTCCACTTT. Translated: CASRQGAGGSYNSPLHF.

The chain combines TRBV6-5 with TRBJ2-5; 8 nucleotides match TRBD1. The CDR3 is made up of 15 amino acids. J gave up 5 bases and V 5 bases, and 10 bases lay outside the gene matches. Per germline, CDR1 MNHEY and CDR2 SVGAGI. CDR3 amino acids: CASSTSGQGGETQYF. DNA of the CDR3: TGTGCCAGCAGTACAAGCGGACAGGGCGGCGAGACCCAGTACTTC.

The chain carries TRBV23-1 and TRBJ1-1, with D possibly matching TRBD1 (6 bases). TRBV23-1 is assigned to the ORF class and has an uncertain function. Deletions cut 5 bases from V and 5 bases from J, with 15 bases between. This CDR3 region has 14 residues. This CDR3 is CASSSRQVRTEAFF. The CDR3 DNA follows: TGCGCCAGCAGTTCTCGACAGGTTCGAACTGAAGCTTTCTTT.

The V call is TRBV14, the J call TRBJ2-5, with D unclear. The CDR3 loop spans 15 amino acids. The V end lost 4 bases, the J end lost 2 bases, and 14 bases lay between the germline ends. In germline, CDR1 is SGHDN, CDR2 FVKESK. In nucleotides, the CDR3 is TGTGCCAGCAGCCTTGAAAAGAGAAAGCAAGAGACCCAGTACTTC. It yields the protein CASSLEKRKQETQYF.

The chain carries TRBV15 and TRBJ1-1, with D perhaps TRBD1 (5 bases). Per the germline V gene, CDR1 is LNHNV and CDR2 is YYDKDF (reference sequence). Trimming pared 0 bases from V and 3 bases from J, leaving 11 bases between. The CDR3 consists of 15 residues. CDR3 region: CATSRDLGGYTEAFF. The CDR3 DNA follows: TGTGCCACCAGCAGAGATCTGGGGGGTTACACTGAAGCTTTCTTT.

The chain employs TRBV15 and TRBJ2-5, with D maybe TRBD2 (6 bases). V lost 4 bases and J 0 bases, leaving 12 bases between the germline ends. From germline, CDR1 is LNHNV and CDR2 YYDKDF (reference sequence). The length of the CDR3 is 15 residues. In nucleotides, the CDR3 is TGTGCCACCAGCAACCCGGGGGATAACCAAGAGACCCAGTACTTC. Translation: CATSNPGDNQETQYF. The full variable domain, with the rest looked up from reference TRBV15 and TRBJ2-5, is DAMVIQNPRYQVTQFGKPVTLSCSQTLNHNVMYWYQQKSSQAPKLLFHYYDKDFNNEADTPDNFQSRRPNTSFCFLDIRSPGLGDTAMYLCATSNPGDNQETQYFGPGTRLLVL.

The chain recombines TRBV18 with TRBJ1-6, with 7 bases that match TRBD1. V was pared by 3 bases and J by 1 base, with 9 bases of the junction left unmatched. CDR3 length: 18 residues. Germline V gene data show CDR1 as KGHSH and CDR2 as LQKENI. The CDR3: CASSPFGQDRSYNSPLHF. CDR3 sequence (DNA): TGTGCCAGCTCACCGTTCGGACAGGATCGTTCCTATAATTCACCCCTCCACTTT.

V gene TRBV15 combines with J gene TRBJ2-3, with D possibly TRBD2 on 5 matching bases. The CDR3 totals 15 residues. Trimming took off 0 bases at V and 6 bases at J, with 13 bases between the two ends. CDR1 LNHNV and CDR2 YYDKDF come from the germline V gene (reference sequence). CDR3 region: CATSREGGRGDTQYF. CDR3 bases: TGTGCCACCAGCAGAGAAGGAGGACGGGGTGATACGCAGTATTTT. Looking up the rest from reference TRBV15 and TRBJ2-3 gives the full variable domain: DAMVIQNPRYQVTQFGKPVTLSCSQTLNHNVMYWYQQKSSQAPKLLFHYYDKDFNNEADTPDNFQSRRPNTSFCFLDIRSPGLGDTAMYLCATSREGGRGDTQYFGPGTRLTVL.

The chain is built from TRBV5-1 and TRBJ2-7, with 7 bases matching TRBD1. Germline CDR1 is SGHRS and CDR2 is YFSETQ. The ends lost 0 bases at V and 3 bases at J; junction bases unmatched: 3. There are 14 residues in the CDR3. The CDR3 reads CASSLAAGGYEQYF. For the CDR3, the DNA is TGCGCCAGCAGCTTGGCCGCAGGGGGCTACGAGCAGTACTTC.

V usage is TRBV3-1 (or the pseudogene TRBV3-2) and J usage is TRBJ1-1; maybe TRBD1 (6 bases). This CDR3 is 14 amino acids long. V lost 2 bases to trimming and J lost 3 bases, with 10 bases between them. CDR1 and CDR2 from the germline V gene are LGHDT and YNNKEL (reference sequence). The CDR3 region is CASSQQDRHTEAFF. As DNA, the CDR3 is TGTGCCAGCAGCCAACAGGACAGACACACTGAAGCTTTCTTT.

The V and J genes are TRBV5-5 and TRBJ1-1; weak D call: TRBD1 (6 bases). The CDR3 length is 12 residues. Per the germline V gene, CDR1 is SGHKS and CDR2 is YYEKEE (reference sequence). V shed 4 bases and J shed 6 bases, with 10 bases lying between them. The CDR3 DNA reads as TGTGCCAGCAGCCTGACAGGCTCTGAAGCTTTCTTT. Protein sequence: CASSLTGSEAFF.

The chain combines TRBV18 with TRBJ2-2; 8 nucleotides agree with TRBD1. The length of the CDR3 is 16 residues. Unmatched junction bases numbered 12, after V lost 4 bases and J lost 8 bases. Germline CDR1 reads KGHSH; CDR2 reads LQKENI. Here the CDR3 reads CASSLRPGTGSGELFF. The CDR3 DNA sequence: TGTGCCAGCTCACTTCGTCCCGGGACAGGTTCTGGGGAGCTGTTTTTT.

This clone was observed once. The CDR3 region is CASSFTTSGEETQYF. In DNA, the CDR3 is TGTGCCAGCAGCTTCACGACTAGCGGGGAAGAGACCCAGTACTTC. The chain combines TRBV5-8 with TRBJ2-5; 11 positions agree with TRBD2. This CDR3 has 15 amino acids. Germline loops: CDR1 SGHTS, CDR2 YDEGEE. The V and J ends lost 2 bases and 3 bases, in that order; junction bases with no gene match: 3.

The CDR3 DNA follows: TGTGCCAGTAGTGTCCAGGGGACGTCCGGAAACACCATATATTTT. Translating gives CASSVQGTSGNTIYF. V usage is TRBV19 and J usage is TRBJ1-3, with D possibly matching TRBD1 (6 bases). Germline V gives CDR1 LNHDA, CDR2 SQIVND (reference sequence). V lost 5 bases to trimming and J lost 4 bases, with 15 bases between them. The CDR3 sequence is 15 residues long.

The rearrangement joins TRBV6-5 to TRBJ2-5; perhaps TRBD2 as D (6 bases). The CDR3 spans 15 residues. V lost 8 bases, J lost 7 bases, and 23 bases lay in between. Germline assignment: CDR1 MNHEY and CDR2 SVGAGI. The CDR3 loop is CASGPWRELVATQYF. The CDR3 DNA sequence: TGTGCCAGCGGGCCGTGGCGGGAACTAGTGGCGACCCAGTACTTC.

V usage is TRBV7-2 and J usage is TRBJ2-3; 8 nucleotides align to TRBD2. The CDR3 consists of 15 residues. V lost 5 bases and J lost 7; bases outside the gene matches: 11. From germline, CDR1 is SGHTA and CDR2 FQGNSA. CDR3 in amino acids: CASSMIPGLGNTQYF. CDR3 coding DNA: TGTGCCAGCAGCATGATTCCGGGACTAGGAAATACGCAGTATTTT.

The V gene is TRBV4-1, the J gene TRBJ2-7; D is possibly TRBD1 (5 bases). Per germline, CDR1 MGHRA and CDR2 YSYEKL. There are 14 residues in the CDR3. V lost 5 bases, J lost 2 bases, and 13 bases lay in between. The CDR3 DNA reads TGCGCCAGCAGCACTACGACAGTCGCCTACGAGCAGTACTTC. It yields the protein CASSTTTVAYEQYF.

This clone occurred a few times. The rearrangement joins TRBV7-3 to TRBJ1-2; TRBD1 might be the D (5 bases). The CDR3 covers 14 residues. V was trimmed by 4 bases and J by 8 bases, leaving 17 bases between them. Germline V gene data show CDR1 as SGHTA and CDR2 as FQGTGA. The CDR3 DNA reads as TGTGCCAGCAGCTCGAAGCAGGGCCCGGGCGGCTACACCTTC. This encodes CASSSKQGPGGYTF.

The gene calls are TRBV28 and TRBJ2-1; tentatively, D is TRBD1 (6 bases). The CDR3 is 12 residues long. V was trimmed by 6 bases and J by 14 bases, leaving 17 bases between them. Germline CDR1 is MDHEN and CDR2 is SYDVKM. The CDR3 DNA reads TGTGCCAGCAGGGCAGACAGGTACAATAAGTTCTTC. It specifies CASRADRYNKFF.

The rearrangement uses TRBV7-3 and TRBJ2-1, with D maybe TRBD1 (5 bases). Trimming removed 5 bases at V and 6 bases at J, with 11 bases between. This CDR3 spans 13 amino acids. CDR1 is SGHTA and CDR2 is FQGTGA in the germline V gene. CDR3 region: CASSVNRFNEQFF. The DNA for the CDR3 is TGTGCCAGCAGCGTAAACAGGTTCAATGAGCAGTTCTTC.

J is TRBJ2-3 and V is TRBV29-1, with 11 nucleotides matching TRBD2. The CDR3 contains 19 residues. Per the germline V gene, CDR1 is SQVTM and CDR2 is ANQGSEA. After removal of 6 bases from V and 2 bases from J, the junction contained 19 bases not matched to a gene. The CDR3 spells CSVTGYGLAGGFFTDTQYF. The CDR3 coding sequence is TGCAGCGTGACAGGGTACGGCCTAGCGGGGGGCTTCTTCACAGATACGCAGTATTTT.

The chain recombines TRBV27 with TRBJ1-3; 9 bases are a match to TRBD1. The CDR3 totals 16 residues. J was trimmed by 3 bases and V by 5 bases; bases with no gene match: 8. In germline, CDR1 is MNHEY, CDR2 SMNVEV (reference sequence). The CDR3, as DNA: TGTGCCAGCAGTCTCCGAAGGACAGGGGTTGGAAACACCATATATTTT. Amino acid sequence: CASSLRRTGVGNTIYF.

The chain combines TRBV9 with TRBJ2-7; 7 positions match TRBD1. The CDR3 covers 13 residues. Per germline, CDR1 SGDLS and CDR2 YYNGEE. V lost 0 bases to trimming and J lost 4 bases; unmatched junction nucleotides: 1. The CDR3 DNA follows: TGTGCCAGCAGCGTAGAACAGGGGTACGAGCAGTACTTC. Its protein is CASSVEQGYEQYF.